This T cell receptor (beta chain) was captured in a study of control samples from healthy donors and cancer patients. Germline V gene data show CDR1 as SSHAT and CDR2 as FNYEAQ (reference sequence). CDR3 length: 13 residues. Losses at the gene ends were 6 bases for V and 2 bases for J; bases not matched to a gene: 3. Sequencing was performed with immunoSEQ multiplex PCR; in TCRdb, only in-frame clones are kept and a portion is missing. The sample yields about 160,000 clones, around 94% seen once. This sequence was found in a man aged 60-69 years with colorectal cancer. Input material: PBMCs. V usage is TRBV7-7 and J usage is TRBJ2-5; 7 bases map to TRBD1. The CDR3: CASSSGQQETQYF. The CDR3 nucleotides read TGTGCCAGCAGTTCGGGACAGCAAGAGACCCAGTACTTC.